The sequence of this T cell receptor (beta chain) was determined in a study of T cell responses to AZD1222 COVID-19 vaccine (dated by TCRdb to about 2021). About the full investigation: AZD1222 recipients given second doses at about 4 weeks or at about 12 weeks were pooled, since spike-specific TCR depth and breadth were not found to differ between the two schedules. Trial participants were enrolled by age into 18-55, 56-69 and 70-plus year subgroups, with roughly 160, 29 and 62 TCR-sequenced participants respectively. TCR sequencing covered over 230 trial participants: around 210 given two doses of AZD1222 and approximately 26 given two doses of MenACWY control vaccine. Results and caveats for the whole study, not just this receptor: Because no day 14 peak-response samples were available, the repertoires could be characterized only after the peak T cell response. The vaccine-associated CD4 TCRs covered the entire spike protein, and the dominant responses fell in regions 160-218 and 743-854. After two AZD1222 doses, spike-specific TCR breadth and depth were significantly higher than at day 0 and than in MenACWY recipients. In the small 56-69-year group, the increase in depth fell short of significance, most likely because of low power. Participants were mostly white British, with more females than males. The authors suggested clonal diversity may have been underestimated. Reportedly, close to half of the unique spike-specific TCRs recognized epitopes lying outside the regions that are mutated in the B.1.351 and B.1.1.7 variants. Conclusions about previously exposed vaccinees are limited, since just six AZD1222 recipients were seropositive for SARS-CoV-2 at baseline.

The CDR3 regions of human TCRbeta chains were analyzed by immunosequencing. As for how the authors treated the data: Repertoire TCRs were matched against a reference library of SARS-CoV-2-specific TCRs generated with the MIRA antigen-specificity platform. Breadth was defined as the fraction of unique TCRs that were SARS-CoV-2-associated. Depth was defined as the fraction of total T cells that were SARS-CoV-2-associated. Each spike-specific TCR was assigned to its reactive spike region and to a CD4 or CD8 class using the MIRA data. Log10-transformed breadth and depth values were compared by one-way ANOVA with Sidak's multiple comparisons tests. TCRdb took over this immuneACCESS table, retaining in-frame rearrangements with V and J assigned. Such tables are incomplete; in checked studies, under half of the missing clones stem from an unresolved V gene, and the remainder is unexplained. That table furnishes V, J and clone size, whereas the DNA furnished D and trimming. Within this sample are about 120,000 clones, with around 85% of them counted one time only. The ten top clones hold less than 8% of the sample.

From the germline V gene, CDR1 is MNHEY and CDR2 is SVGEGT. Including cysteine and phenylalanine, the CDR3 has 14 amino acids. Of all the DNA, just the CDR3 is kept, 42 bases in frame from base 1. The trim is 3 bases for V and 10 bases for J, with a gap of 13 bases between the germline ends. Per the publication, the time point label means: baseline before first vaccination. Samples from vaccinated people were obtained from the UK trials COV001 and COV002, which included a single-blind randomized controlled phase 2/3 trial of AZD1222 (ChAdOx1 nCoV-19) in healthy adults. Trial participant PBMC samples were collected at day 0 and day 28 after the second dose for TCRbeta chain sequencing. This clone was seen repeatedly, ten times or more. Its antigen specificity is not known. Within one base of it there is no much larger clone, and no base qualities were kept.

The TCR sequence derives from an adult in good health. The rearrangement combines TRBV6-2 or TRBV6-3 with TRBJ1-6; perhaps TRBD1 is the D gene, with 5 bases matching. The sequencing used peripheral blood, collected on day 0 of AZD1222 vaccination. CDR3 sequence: CASSYTVGGSPLHF. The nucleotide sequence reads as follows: TGTGCCAGCAGTTATACGGTCGGGGGGTCACCCCTCCACTTT.